This T cell receptor (beta chain) stems from a study of molecular identifiers for immune sequencing clone quantification. Bulk TCR library preparation followed previously described methods with listed TCR primers. TCRdb used MiXCR to reprocess the PCR reads, holding one entry per CDR3 protein. The data show some 320,000 distinct CDR3 sequences, about a fifth seen once. This clonotype has a count of ten or more. What it binds is not known. Study-wide points: Clones with over 20 RNA copies captured over 98% of effector molecules but under 1% of naive ones.

A CD8+CD4-CCR7+CD45RA+ phenotype served as the sorting definition for naive CD8 T cells. The germline CDR1 and CDR2 sequences are SGHKS and YYEKEE (reference sequence). The CDR3 consists of 12 residues. V lost 4 bases, J lost 8 bases, and 5 bases stayed unmatched. The J gene is TRBJ1-1, the V gene TRBV5-5, with TRBD1 matching 7 bases. This clonotype was sampled from a human donor in good health. Some libraries in this study had Jurkat cell RNA spiked in. Input material: naive CD8+ T cells from blood, with Jurkat cell RNA spiked in. The subset denotes: FACS-sorted CD8+CD4-CCR7+CD45RA+ naive T cells. The chain's CDR3 is CASSLTGAEAFF. For the CDR3, the DNA is TGTGCCAGCAGCCTAACAGGGGCGGAAGCTTTCTTT.